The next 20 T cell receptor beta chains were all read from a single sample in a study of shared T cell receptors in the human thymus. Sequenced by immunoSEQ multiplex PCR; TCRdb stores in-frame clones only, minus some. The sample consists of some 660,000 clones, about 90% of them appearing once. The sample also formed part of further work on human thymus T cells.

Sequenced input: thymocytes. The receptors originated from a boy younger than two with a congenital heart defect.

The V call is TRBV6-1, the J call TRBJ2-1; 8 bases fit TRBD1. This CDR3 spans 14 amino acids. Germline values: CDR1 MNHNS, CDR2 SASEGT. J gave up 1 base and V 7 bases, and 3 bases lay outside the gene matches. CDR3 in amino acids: CASIRTGSYNEQFF. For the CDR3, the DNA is TGTGCCAGCATTCGGACAGGGTCCTACAATGAGCAGTTCTTC.

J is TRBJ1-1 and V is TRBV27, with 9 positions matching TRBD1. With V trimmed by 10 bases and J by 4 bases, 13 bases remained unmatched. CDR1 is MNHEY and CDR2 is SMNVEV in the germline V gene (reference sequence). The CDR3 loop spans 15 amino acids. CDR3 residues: CATRSTGGDLTEAFF. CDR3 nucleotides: TGTGCCACCAGGAGTACAGGGGGCGATCTCACTGAAGCTTTCTTT.

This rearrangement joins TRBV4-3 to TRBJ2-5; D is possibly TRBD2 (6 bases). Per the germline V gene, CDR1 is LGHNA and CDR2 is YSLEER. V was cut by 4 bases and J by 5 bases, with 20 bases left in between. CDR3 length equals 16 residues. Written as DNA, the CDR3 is TGCGCCAGCAGCCGGGACTTCCCATCGTTTGAGGAGACCCAGTACTTC. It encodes CASSRDFPSFEETQYF.

The CDR3 nucleotides read TGCGCCAGCAGCCCGAGCGAGGTCTCCTACAATGAGCAGTTCTTC. Translation gives CASSPSEVSYNEQFF. The J gene is TRBJ2-1, the V gene TRBV5-1, with no clear D. CDR1 is SGHRS and CDR2 is YFSETQ in the germline V gene. V was trimmed by 4 bases and J by 0 bases, leaving 11 bases between them. The CDR3 is made up of 15 amino acids.

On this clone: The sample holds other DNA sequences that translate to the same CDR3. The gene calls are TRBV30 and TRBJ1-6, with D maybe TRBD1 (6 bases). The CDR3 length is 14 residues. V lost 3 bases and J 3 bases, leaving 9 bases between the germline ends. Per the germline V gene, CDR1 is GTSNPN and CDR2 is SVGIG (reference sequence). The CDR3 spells CAWSGQHYNSPLHF. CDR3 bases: TGTGCCTGGAGCGGACAGCACTATAATTCACCCCTCCACTTT.

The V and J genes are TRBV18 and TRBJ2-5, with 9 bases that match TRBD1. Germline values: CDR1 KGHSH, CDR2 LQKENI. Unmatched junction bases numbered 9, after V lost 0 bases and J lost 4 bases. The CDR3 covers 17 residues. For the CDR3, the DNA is TGTGCCAGCTCACCACCGTCCCGGGACAGGGCACGAGAGACCCAGTACTTC. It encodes CASSPPSRDRARETQYF.

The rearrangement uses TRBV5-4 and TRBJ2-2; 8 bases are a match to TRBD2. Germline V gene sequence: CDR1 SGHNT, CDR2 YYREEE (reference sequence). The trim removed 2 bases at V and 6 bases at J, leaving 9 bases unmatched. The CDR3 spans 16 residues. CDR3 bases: TGTGCCAGCAGCTTAGTATGCGGGGGGACGCCCGGGGAGCTGTTTTTT. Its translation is CASSLVCGGTPGELFF.

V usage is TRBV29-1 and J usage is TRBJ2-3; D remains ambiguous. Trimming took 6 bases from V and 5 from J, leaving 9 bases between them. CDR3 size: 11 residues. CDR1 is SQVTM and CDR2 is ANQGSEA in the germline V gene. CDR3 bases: TGCAGCGTGGAGCATAGAGATACGCAGTATTTT. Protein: CSVEHRDTQYF.

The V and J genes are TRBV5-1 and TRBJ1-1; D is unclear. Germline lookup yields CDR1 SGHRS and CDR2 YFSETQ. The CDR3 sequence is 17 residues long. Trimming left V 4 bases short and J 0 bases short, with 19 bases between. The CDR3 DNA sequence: TGCGCCAGCAGCGTCGGGGTTCGAGAACCTTTGAACACTGAAGCTTTCTTT. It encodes CASSVGVREPLNTEAFF. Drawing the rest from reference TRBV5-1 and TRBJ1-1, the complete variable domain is KAGVTQTPRYLIKTRGQQVTLSCSPISGHRSVSWYQQTPGQGLQFLFEYFSETQRNKGNFPGRFSGRQFSNSRSEMNVSTLELGDSALYLCASSVGVREPLNTEAFFGQGTRLTVV.

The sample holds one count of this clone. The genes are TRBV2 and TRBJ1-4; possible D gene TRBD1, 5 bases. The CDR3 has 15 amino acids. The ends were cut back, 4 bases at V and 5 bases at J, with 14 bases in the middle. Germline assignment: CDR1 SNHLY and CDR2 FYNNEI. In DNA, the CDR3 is TGTGCCAGCAGTGCCCGGGGGGGGACGAATGAAAAACTGTTTTTT. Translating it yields CASSARGGTNEKLFF.

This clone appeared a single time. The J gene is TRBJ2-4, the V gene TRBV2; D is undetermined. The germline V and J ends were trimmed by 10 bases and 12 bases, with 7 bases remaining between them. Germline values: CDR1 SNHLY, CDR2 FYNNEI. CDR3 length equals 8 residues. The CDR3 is CATLSQYF. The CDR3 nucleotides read TGTGCCACCCTCTCTCAGTACTTC.

The CDR3, as DNA: TGTGCCAGCAGGAGAAAGACAGACAACTATGGCTACACCTTC. It yields the protein CASRRKTDNYGYTF. The V and J genes are TRBV5-6 and TRBJ1-2, with a weak D call TRBD1 (5 bases). The germline V gene encodes CDR1 SGHDT and CDR2 YYEEEE. The length of the CDR3 is 14 residues. With 5 bases removed from V and 2 bases from J, the gap between germline ends came to 13 bases.

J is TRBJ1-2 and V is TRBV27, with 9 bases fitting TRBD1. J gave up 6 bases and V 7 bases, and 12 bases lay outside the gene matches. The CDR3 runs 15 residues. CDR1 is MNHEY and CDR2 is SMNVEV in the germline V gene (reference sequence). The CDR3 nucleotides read TGTGCCAGCACCGCCCGACGGGACAGGGATCATGGCTACACCTTC. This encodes CASTARRDRDHGYTF.

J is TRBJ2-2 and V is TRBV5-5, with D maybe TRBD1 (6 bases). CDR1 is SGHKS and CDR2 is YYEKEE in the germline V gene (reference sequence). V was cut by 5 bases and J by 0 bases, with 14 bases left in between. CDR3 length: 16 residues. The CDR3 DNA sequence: TGTGCCAGCAGGTCCCTCCGGGACACGAACACCGGGGAGCTGTTTTTT. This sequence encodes CASRSLRDTNTGELFF.

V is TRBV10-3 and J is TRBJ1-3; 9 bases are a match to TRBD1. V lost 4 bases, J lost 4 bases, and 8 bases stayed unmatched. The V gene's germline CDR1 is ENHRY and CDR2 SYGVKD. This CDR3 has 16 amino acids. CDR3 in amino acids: CAISGPGTGTGNTIYF. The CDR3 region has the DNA TGTGCCATCAGTGGGCCTGGGACAGGGACAGGAAACACCATATATTTT.

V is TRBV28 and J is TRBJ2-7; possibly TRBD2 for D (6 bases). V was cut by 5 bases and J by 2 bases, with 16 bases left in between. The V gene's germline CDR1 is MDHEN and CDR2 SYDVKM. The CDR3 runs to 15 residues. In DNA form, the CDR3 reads TGTGCCAGCAGTCCCCGGGGGAGCGTAGCCTACGAGCAGTACTTC. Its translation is CASSPRGSVAYEQYF.

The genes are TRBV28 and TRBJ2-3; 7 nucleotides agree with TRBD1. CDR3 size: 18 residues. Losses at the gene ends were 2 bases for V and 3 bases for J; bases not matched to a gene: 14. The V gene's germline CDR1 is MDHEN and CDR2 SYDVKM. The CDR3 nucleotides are TGTGCCAGCAGTTTAGTGGGGGAAACTAGGACAGGTACAGATACGCAGTATTTT. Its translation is CASSLVGETRTGTDTQYF.

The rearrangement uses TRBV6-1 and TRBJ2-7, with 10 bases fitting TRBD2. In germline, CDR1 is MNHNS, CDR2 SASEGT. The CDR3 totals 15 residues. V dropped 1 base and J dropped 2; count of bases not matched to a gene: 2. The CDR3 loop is CASSEVAGGPYEQYF. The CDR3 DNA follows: TGTGCCAGCAGTGAAGTAGCGGGAGGACCCTACGAGCAGTACTTC.

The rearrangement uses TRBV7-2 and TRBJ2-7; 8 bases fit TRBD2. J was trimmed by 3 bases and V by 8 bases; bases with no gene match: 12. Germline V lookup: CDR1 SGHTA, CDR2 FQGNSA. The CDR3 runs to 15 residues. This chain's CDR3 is CASVLHAGGFYEQYF. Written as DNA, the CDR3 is TGTGCCAGCGTCCTTCACGCGGGGGGCTTCTACGAGCAGTACTTC.

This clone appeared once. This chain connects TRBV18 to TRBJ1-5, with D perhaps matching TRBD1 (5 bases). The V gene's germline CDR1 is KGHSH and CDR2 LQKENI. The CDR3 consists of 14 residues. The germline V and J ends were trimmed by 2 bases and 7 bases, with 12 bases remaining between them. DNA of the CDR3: TGTGCCAGCTCACCAAGTAAGGGGCCGCAGCCCCAGCATTTT. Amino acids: CASSPSKGPQPQHF.